This TCR beta chain is from a study of T cells after yellow fever vaccination. Overall study: Libraries from low-cell-number fractions were prepared with the SMART-Seq v4 Ultra Low Input RNA kit.

Overall study findings and caveats: Weaker overall was a secondary response that nonetheless peaked faster, on day 5 versus 15. In FACS-sorted repertoires, abundant clonotypes from the bulk population could appear as contaminants.

Synthesis of TCR cDNA relied on 5'RACE template switching, which attached a universal primer site and UMIs. TCRdb re-called the 5' RACE reads with MiXCR, one entry per CDR3 protein. This table has fewer than 350,000 distinct CDR3 sequences, 4% to 5.5% appearing once. Trimming took off 4 bases at V and 6 bases at J, with 14 bases between the two ends. The V gene's germline CDR1 is WNHNN and CDR2 SYGVQD (reference sequence). CDR3 length equals 14 residues. For this clonotype: Its antigen remains unknown.

This material consisted of PBMCs, taken 15 days after the yellow fever booster vaccination. V usage is TRBV10-1 and J usage is TRBJ2-3; D is uncertain. This TCR derives from a man younger than 35 who received the YFV17D yellow fever vaccine. Here the CDR3 DNA reads TGCGCCAGCAGTGTCTCTCCGCTTACGGATACGCAGTATTTT. Translated: CASSVSPLTDTQYF.